The next 15 T cell receptor beta chains were all read from a single sample in a study of Graves' ophthalmopathy and Graves' hyperthyroidism. RNA transcripts were the source from which TCR beta CDR3 regions were amplified. HTBI primers primed a first-round RT-PCR, and a second-round multiplex PCR followed. TCRdb re-called the multiplex PCR reads with MiXCR, one entry per CDR3 protein. The data contain approximately 160,000 distinct CDR3 sequences, more than 30% of them singletons. Sequenced material: peripheral blood. These receptors all come from a woman aged 40 to 49 with Graves' ophthalmopathy.

At least ten counts were recorded for this clonotype. The chain combines TRBV7-9 with TRBJ1-5, with a tentative D call TRBD1 (6 bases). Trimming took off 6 bases at V and 5 bases at J, with 17 bases between the two ends. Germline-derived CDR1 and CDR2 are SEHNR and FQNEAQ (reference sequence). This CDR3 contains 15 residues. CDR3: CASSRTDNRDQPQHF. The CDR3 region has the DNA TGTGCCAGCAGTCGGACAGATAATCGGGATCAGCCCCAGCATTTT.

The rearrangement joins TRBV6-1 to TRBJ1-1; TRBD1 aligns across 9 bases. V trimming: 7 bases; J trimming: 3 bases; junction bases outside the gene matches: 15. Germline CDR1 is MNHNS and CDR2 is SASEGT. CDR3 length: 17 residues. The CDR3 coding sequence is TGTGCCAGCACAATAGGACAGGGGCAAGTCGGATACACTGAAGCTTTCTTT. Its protein is CASTIGQGQVGYTEAFF.

J is TRBJ2-5 and V is TRBV2, with a possible D match to TRBD1 (5 bases). The CDR3 covers 13 residues. Germline CDR1 reads SNHLY; CDR2 reads FYNNEI. V lost 2 bases, J lost 5 bases, and 9 bases lay in between. The CDR3 DNA reads as TGTGCCAGCAGTGAAACAGGCAGGGAGACCCAGTACTTC. This sequence encodes CASSETGRETQYF.

This chain links TRBV20-1 with TRBJ2-7; D gene uncertain. The V and J ends lost 3 bases and 3 bases respectively, with 18 bases between them. The germline V gene has CDR1 DFQATT and CDR2 SNEGSKA (reference sequence). CDR3 size: 15 residues. CDR3 loop: CSASAQRYTNYEQYF. As DNA, the CDR3 is TGCAGTGCTAGCGCCCAACGCTATACTAACTACGAGCAGTACTTC.

This clonotype was observed at least ten times. This chain connects TRBV7-3 to TRBJ1-2, with TRBD1 matching over 8 bases. The germline gives CDR1 SGHTA, CDR2 FQGTGA. J lost 6 bases, V lost 0 bases, and 3 bases had no gene match. This CDR3 is built from 14 residues. CDR3 DNA: TGTGCCAGCAGCTTAACAGAGACAGGGGATGGCTACACCTTC. Translating it yields CASSLTETGDGYTF.

V is TRBV6-2 or TRBV6-3 and J is TRBJ2-2, with unresolved D. This CDR3 is 13 amino acids long. Germline V CDR1 and CDR2: MNHEY, SVGEGT. V was clipped by 1 base and J by 9 bases, with 9 bases between them. The CDR3 DNA reads as TGTGCCAGCAGTTACTATGGAGAGCGGGAGCTGTTTTTT. Translation: CASSYYGERELFF.

J is TRBJ2-7 and V is TRBV6-2 or TRBV6-3; 9 positions match TRBD2. The J segment lost 3 bases and the V segment lost 0 bases, leaving 3 bases of the junction unmatched. This CDR3 is built from 15 residues. Germline-derived CDR1 and CDR2 are MNHEY and SVGEGT. CDR3 nucleotide sequence: TGTGCCAGCAGTTACTCGCAGCGGGAGGACTACGAGCAGTACTTC. The encoded protein is CASSYSQREDYEQYF.

V and J are TRBV6-5 and TRBJ1-2; no clear D. The CDR3 is made up of 12 amino acids. From germline, CDR1 is MNHEY and CDR2 SVGAGI. The V end was cut by 0 bases, the J end by 8 bases, with 7 bases between. The DNA for the CDR3 is TGTGCCAGCAGTTACTCAGGGTGGGGCTACACCTTC. Protein product: CASSYSGWGYTF.

The CDR3 bases are TGTGCCAGCAGCTTAGGACTTCTCTACACGGAGACCCAGTACTTC. Translation: CASSLGLLYTETQYF. The chain uses TRBV7-9 and TRBJ2-5; no firm D call. V lost 1 base and J lost 5, with 14 bases in between. The germline V gene has CDR1 SEHNR and CDR2 FQNEAQ (reference sequence). CDR3 length: 15 amino acids.

This chain links TRBV12-3 or TRBV12-4 with TRBJ2-2, with 7 bases aligning to TRBD2. The J segment lost 6 bases and the V segment lost 2 bases, leaving 3 bases of the junction unmatched. This CDR3 spans 14 amino acids. CDR3 sequence (DNA): TGTGCCAGCAGTTTACAACGGGAGGCCGGGGAGCTGTTTTTT. Protein sequence: CASSLQREAGELFF.

This clonotype appeared many times. The rearrangement links TRBV15 to TRBJ1-1; 8 bases fit TRBD1. This CDR3 has 15 residues. Germline V gene sequence: CDR1 LNHNV, CDR2 YYDKDF (reference sequence). The trim removed 4 bases at V and 3 bases at J, leaving 7 bases unmatched. The CDR3 loop reads CATSTSGQGYTEAFF. The CDR3 DNA follows: TGTGCCACCAGCACCAGTGGACAGGGATACACTGAAGCTTTCTTT.

This clonotype was counted many times. This chain links TRBV10-3 with TRBJ2-7; a possible D gene is TRBD1 (6 bases). V was clipped by 3 bases and J by 0 bases, with 9 bases between them. CDR3 size: 14 residues. Germline V gives CDR1 ENHRY, CDR2 SYGVKD. CDR3 DNA sequence: TGTGCCATCAGTGAAAGGACAGCCTCCTACGAGCAGTACTTC. Its translation is CAISERTASYEQYF.

This clonotype was recorded at least ten times. The CDR3 coding sequence is TGTGCCAGCAGCTTAGGCGGGACAGGGGGCGGCTATGGCTACACCTTC. Translating it yields CASSLGGTGGGYGYTF. The gene calls are TRBV7-8 and TRBJ1-2; 12 bases match TRBD1. Germline assignment: CDR1 SGHVS and CDR2 FQNEAQ. The CDR3 totals 16 residues. V shed 1 base, J shed 4 bases, and the junction held 4 bases outside the gene matches.

The sample holds many counts of this clonotype. The rearrangement links TRBV2 to TRBJ1-2; D is possibly TRBD1 (5 bases). Germline loops: CDR1 SNHLY, CDR2 FYNNEI. The CDR3 runs 12 residues. V lost 11 bases and J 7 bases, leaving 17 bases between the germline ends. For the CDR3, the DNA is TGTGCCGACGGGACTCCCGGGAGTGGCTACACCTTC. The encoded protein is CADGTPGSGYTF.

In its sample, this clonotype was seen once. V usage is TRBV6-5 and J usage is TRBJ1-3; weak D call: TRBD1 (6 bases). The CDR3 is made up of 15 amino acids. V lost 0 bases and J lost 4, with 10 bases in between. CDR1 and CDR2 from the germline V gene are MNHEY and SVGAGI. The CDR3 region is CASSYSYGGGNTIYF. CDR3 nucleotides: TGTGCCAGCAGTTACTCGTACGGGGGCGGAAACACCATATATTTT.